This T cell receptor beta chain was observed in a study of blood T cell repertoires in COVID-19. Across the whole study: T cells, B-cell-depleted T cells, or PBMCs supplied cDNA or gDNA.

Germline CDR1 is WNHNN and CDR2 is SYGVQD (reference sequence). The V and J ends lost 3 bases and 6 bases, in that order; junction bases with no gene match: 9. There are 15 residues in the CDR3. Produced via immunoSEQ multiplex PCR; TCRdb's table is partial and in-frame only. The data hold 200,000 to 300,000 clones, with around nine tenths observed a single time. The TCR comes from a man aged 40-49 years who had recovered from COVID-19. Sequencing was done on a sample of peripheral blood. This chain joins TRBV10-1 and TRBJ1-2; 8 bases fit TRBD1. The chain's CDR3 is CASSDRTGPRDGYTF. The CDR3 DNA follows: TGCGCCAGCAGTGACCGGACAGGGCCCCGTGATGGCTACACCTTC.